Listed below are T cell receptor beta chains from one sample, sequenced in a study of blood T cell repertoires in COVID-19. TCRdb's table, derived via immunoSEQ multiplex PCR, lists solely in-frame clones and lacks some. The profile shows approximately 35,000 clones, about 87% of them singletons. What was sequenced was peripheral blood. These receptors originate from a human donor in a cohort sampled during active COVID-19. Each CDR3 is given without its conserved first and last residue. Fields, in order: J gene, V gene, CDR3 protein.

TRBJ2-4 TRBV7-2 ASSWTSGGPVLQY
TRBJ1-2 TRBV5-5 ASSLAVTGGYT
TRBJ1-4 TRBV19 ASRPGLSNFEKLF
TRBJ2-1 TRBV3-1/TRBV3-2 ASSQALMTSSYNEQF
TRBJ1-5 TRBV3-1/TRBV3-2 ASSPNRVKPQH
TRBJ1-1 TRBV18 ASHEGMNTEAF
TRBJ2-5 TRBV6-5 ASSYSGQGLLETQY
TRBJ1-4 TRBV6-2/TRBV6-3 ASSLISGAGEKLF
TRBJ2-5 TRBV5-1 ASSTRTSSETQY
TRBJ1-2 TRBV5-8 ASSPTGYGYT
TRBJ2-2 TRBV3-1/TRBV3-2 ASSPHPRRGTGELF
TRBJ1-1 TRBV5-4 ASSRNNRNSEAF
TRBJ1-4 TRBV18 ASSPEQLTGEKLF
TRBJ1-5 TRBV19 ASGGLSNQPQH
TRBJ1-6 TRBV5-1 ASSPNGQENSPLH
TRBJ1-2 TRBV7-2 ASSLATDRAWGYT
TRBJ1-2 TRBV10-3 AISDLTRGADGYT
TRBJ2-2 TRBV7-8 ASSGRTGIGNTGELF
TRBJ1-3 TRBV19 ASAPGQAIFSGNTIY
TRBJ2-5 TRBV6-5 ASSYQGQGAQY
TRBJ2-3 TRBV11-2 ASSLRSSGGQSTDTQY
TRBJ2-1 TRBV5-1 ASSLASYSYNEQF
TRBJ2-2 TRBV19 ASMSRGAGELF
TRBJ1-4 TRBV4-3 ASSRFRGRGTTNEKLF
TRBJ2-7 TRBV7-2 ASSLGQRAYEQY
TRBJ2-5 TRBV3-1/TRBV3-2 ASTRNPMTQETQY
TRBJ2-3 TRBV24-1 ATSDRLAGGPYTQY
TRBJ2-5 TRBV19 ASSRAGGVLRETQY
TRBJ1-1 TRBV28 ASSPRGSTEAF
TRBJ2-2 TRBV2 ASRYRGSDTGELF
TRBJ2-3 TRBV7-7 ASSSSGTDTQY
TRBJ2-3 TRBV11-2 ASSFHPPGLAPDTQY
TRBJ2-1 TRBV19 ASSISSSGLVPLNEQF
TRBJ2-2 TRBV5-6 ASSLGTVRGGELF
TRBJ1-2 TRBV6-1 ASSEGIGGNYGYT
TRBJ2-7 TRBV2 ASSTGGSYEQY